This TCR beta chain was sequenced for a study of blood T cells in healthy people across ages. The CDR3 is 16 residues long. V lost 5 bases and J lost 1; bases outside the gene matches: 7. The germline gives CDR1 SGDLS, CDR2 YYNGEE. Primers used in a second PCR of roughly 6 to 12 cycles were a sample-barcoded 5' primer and a J-beta primer mix. TCRdb itself ran the 5' RACE reads through MiXCR, one entry per CDR3 protein. Of about 1,800,000 distinct CDR3 sequences listed, approximately 30% are singletons. This clonotype was recorded many times. The sample comprised blood. The genes are TRBV9 and TRBJ2-1; 9 nucleotides align to TRBD2. This TCR came from a woman aged 25 to 39 in good health. CDR3 residues: CASSLSGGSSYNEQFF. The CDR3 DNA reads TGTGCCAGCAGTCTTAGCGGGGGCAGTTCCTACAATGAGCAGTTCTTC. Full variable domain (rest looked up from reference TRBV9 and TRBJ2-1): DSGVTQTPKHLITATGQRVTLRCSPRSGDLSVYWYQQSLDQGLQFLIQYYNGEERAKGNILERFSAQQFPDLHSELNLSSLELGDSALYFCASSLSGGSSYNEQFFGPGTRLTVL.